This T cell receptor beta chain was recovered during a study of blood T cells in healthy people across ages. Study outcomes and limitations: A strong correlation was found between TCR beta diversity and the percentage of naive T cells.

Worth noting for this clonotype: The antigen remains unidentified.

CDR1 is MNHNY, CDR2 SVGAGI, per germline (reference sequence). The CDR3 covers 13 residues. Trimming cost V 2 bases and J 8 bases; bases outside gene matches: 4. A second PCR of 7 to 11 cycles used a sample-barcoded 5' primer and a J-beta primer mix. The study obtained at least 2.5 million CDR3-containing paired-end reads from every sample. TCRdb called the 5' RACE reads again in MiXCR, with one record for every CDR3 protein. Here the sample spans 1.5 million to 2 million distinct CDR3 sequences, about 50% being singletons. This sequence was found in a woman aged 40 to 50 in good health. The chain links TRBV6-6 to TRBJ1-1; 8 bases fit TRBD1. Material: blood. CDR3 DNA sequence: TGTGCCAGCAGTTACGGACAGGGTTACGAAGCTTTCTTT. Translated: CASSYGQGYEAFF.